The T cell receptor (beta chain) described here comes from a study of CXCR3-negative and CXCR3-positive naive CD8 T cells. The libraries of TRB cDNA were constructed through 5' RACE using UMI labels. From the 5' RACE reads, TCRdb lists one entry per CDR3 protein and no DNA. The sample holds around 40,000 distinct CDR3 sequences. Sequenced material: memory CD8+ T cells from blood. This TCR was recovered from a human donor in good health. Some clones in this sample may be carry-over from other donors' samples.

CDR3 amino acids: CASSQERGPYNEQFF. The chain uses TRBV7-3 and TRBJ2-1; lacking DNA, the TRBD1 call made by TCRdb goes unchecked. CDR1 is SGHTA and CDR2 is FQGTGA in the germline V gene. The CDR3 loop spans 15 amino acids.